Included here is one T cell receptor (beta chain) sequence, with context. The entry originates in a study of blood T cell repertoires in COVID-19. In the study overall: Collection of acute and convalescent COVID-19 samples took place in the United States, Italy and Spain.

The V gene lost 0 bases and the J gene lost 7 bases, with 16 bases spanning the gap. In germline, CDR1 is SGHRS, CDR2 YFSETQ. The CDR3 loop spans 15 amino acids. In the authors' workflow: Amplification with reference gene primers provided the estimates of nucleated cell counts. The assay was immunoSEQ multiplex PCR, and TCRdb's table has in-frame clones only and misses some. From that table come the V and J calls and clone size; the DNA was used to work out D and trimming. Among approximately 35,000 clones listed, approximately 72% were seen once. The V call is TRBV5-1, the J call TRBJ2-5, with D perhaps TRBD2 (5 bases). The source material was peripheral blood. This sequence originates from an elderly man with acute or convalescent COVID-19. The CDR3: CASSLVEGGLATQYF. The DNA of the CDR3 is TGCGCCAGCAGCTTGGTAGAGGGCGGGCTGGCGACCCAGTACTTC.